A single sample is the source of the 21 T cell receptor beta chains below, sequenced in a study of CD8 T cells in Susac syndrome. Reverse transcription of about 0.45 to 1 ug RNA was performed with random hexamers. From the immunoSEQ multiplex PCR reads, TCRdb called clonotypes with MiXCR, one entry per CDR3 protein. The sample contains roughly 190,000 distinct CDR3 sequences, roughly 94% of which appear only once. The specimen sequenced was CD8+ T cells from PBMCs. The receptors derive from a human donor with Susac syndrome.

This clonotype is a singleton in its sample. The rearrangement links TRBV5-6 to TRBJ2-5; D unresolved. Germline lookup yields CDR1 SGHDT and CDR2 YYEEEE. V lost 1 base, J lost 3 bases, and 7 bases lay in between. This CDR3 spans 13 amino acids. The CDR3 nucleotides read TGTGCCAGCAGCTTGATGATAGAAGAGACCCAGTACTTC. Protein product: CASSLMIEETQYF.

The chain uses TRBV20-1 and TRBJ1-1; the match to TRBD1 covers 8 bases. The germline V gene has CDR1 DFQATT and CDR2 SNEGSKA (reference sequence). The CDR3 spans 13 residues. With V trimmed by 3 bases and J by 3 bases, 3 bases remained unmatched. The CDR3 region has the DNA TGCAGTGCTAGGGGACAGGTCGACACTGAAGCTTTCTTT. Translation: CSARGQVDTEAFF.

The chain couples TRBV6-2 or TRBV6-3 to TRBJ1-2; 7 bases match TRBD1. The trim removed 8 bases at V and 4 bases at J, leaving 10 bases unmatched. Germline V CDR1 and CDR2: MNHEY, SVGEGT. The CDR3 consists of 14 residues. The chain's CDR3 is CASSDGTETYGYTF. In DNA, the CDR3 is TGTGCCAGCTCGGACGGGACAGAGACCTATGGCTACACCTTC.

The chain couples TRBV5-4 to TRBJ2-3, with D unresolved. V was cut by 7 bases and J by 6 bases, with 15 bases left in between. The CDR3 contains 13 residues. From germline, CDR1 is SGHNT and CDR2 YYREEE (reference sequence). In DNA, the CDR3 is TGTGCCAGCGGACCCGCGCTCGACGATACGCAGTATTTT. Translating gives CASGPALDDTQYF.

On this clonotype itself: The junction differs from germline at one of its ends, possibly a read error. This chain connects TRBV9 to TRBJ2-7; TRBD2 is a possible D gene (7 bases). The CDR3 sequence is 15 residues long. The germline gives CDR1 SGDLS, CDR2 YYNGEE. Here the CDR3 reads CASSRWGGASSEQYF. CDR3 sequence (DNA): TGTGCCAGCAGCCGCTGGGGGGGCGCGTCCTCCGAGCAGTACTTC.

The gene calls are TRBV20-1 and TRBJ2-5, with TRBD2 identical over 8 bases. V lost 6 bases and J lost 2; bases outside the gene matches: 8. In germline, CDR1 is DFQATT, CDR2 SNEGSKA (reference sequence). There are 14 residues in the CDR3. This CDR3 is CSALDSGAQETQYF. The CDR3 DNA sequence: TGCAGTGCGTTAGATAGCGGGGCACAAGAGACCCAGTACTTC.

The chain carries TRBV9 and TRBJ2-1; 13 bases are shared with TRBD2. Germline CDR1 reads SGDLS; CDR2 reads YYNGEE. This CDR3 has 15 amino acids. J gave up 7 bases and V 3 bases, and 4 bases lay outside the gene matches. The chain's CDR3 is CASSGKGLAGNEQFF. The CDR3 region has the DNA TGTGCCAGCAGCGGAAAGGGACTAGCGGGAAATGAGCAGTTCTTC.

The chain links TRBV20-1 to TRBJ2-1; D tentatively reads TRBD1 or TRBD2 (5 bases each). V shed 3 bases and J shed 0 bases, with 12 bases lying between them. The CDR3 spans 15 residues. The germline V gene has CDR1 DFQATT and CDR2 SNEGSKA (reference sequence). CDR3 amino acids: CSASDGASSYNEQFF. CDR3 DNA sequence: TGCAGTGCTAGTGACGGGGCAAGCTCCTACAATGAGCAGTTCTTC.

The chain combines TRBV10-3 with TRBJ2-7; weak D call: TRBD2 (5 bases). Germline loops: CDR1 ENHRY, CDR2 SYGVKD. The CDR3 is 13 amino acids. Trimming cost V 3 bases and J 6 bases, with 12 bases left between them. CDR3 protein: CAISDPGSGEQYF. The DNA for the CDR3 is TGTGCCATCAGTGACCCGGGATCAGGCGAGCAGTACTTC.

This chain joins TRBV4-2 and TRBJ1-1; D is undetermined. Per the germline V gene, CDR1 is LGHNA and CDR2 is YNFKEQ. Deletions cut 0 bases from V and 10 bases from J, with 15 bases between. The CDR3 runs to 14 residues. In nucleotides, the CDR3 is TGTGCCAGCAGCCAAGATCAGAGGTCCCCGGGAGCTTTCTTT. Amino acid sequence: CASSQDQRSPGAFF.

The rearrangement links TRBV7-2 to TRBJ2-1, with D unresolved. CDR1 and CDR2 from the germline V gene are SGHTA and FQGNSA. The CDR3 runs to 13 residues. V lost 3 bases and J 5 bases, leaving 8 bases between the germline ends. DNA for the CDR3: TGTGCCAGCAGCTTTACATACAACAATGAGCAGTTCTTC. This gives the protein CASSFTYNNEQFF.

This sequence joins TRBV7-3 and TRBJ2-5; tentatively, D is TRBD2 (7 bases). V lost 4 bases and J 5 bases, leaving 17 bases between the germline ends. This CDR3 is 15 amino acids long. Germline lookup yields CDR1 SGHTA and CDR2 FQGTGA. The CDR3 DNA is TGTGCCAGCAGCTCCTTCGGGGGGCCAAAGGAGACCCAGTACTTC. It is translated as CASSSFGGPKETQYF.

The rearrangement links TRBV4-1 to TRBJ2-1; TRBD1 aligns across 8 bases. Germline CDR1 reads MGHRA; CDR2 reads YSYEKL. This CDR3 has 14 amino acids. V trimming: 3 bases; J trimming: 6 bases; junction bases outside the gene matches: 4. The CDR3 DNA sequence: TGCGCCAGCAGCCACTTGACAGGGGTCAATGAGCAGTTCTTC. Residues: CASSHLTGVNEQFF.

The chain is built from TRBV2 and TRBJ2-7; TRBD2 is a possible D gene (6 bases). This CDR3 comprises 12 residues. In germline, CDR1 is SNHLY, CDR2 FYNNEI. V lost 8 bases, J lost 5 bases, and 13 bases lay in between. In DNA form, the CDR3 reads TGTGCCAGCTCTAGACTAGTAAACGAGCAGTACTTC. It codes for CASSRLVNEQYF.

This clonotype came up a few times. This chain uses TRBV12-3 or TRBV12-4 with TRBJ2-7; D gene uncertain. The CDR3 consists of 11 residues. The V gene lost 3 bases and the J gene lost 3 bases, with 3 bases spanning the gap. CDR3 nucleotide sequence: TGTGCCAGCAGTTTTAACTACGAGCAGTACTTC. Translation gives CASSFNYEQYF.

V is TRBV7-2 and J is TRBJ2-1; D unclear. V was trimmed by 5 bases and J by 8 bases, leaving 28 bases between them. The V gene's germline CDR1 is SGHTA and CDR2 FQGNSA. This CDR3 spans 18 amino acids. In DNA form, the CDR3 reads TGTGCCAGCAGCCCATGGCCCCAAGGTGAAGGGTTAGGCTATGAGCAGTTCTTC. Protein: CASSPWPQGEGLGYEQFF.

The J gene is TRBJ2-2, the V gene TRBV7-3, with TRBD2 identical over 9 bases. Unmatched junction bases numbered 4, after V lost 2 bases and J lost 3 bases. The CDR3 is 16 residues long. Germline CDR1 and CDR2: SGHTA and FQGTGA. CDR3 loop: CASSLGAGGYTGELFF. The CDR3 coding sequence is TGTGCCAGCAGCTTAGGAGCGGGGGGATACACCGGGGAGCTGTTTTTT. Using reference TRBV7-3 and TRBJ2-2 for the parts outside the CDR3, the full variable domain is GAGVSQTPSNKVTEKGKYVELRCDPISGHTALYWYRQSLGQGPEFLIYFQGTGAADDSGLPNDRFFAVRPEGSVSTLKIQRTERGDSAVYLCASSLGAGGYTGELFFGEGSRLTVL.

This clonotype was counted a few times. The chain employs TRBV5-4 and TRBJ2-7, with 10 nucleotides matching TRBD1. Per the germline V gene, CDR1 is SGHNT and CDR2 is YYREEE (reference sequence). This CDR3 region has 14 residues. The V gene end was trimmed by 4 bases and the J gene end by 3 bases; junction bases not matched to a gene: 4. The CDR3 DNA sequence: TGTGCCAGCAGCCCCCGGGACAGGGGCTACGAGCAGTACTTC. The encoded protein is CASSPRDRGYEQYF.

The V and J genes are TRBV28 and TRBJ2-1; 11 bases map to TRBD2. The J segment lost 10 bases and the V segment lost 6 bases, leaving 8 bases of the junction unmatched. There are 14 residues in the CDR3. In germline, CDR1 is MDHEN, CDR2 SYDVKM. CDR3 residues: CASSLAGGLQEQFF. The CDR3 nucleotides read TGTGCCAGCAGCCTAGCGGGAGGTCTGCAGGAGCAGTTCTTC.

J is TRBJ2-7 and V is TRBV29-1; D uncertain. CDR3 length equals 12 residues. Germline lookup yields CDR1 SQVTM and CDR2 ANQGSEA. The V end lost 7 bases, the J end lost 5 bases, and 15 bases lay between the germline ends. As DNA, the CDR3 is TGCAGCGGAGTGCTCCCCAGGAACGAGCAGTACTTC. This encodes CSGVLPRNEQYF.

The CDR3 region is CASRPEGSYEQYF. In nucleotides, the CDR3 is TGTGCCAGCCGACCCGAGGGTTCCTACGAGCAGTACTTC. This sequence joins TRBV21-1 and TRBJ2-7; the DNA was not compared with TRBD2, the D call given in the table. TRBV21-1 is deemed a pseudogene. CDR3 size: 13 residues.